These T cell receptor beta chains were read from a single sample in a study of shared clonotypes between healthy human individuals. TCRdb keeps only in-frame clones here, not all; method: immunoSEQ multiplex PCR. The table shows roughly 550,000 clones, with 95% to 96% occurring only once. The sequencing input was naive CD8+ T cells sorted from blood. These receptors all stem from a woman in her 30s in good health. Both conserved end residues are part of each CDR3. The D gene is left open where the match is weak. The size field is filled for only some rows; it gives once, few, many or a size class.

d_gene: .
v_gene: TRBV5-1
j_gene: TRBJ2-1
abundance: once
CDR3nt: TGCGCCAGCAGCACCAACTTCCGGGGGACATATCCTGAGCAGTTCTTC
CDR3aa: CASSTNFRGTYPEQFF

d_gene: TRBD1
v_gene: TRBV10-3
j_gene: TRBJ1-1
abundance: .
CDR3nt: TGTGCCATCAGTCAGAGAATGGGACAGGGCTTTAACACTGAAGCTTTCTTT
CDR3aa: CAISQRMGQGFNTEAFF

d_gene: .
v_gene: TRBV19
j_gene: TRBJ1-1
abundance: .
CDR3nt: TGTGCCAGTGGACACCTAGCCCCCACTGAAGCTTTCTTT
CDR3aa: CASGHLAPTEAFF

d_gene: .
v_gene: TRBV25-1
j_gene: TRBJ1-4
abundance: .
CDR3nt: TGTGCCAGCAGCTTTTCGGGGGAAAAACTGTTTTTT
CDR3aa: CASSFSGEKLFF

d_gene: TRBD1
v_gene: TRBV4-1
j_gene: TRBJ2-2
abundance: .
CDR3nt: TGCGCCAGCAGCCACACCGGGACAGGGGGCGCAAACACCGGGGAGCTGTTTTTT
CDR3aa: CASSHTGTGGANTGELFF

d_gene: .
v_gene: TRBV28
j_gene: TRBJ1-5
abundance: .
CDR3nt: TGTGCCAGCAGTCCGGCGGGTGTTCAGCCCCAGCATTTT
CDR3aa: CASSPAGVQPQHF

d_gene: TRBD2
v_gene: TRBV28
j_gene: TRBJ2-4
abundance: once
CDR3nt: TGTGCCAGCAGTTTCTCAACTAGCGGACACAAAAACATTCAGTACTTC
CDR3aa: CASSFSTSGHKNIQYF

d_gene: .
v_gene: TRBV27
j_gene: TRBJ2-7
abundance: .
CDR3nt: TGTGCCAGTAAGGCTGCGAATTACGAGCAGTACTTC
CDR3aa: CASKAANYEQYF

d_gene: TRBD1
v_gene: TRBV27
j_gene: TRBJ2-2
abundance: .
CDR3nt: TGTGCCAGCAGTTTGGGACAGGGGTTCGGGGAGCTGTTTTTT
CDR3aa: CASSLGQGFGELFF

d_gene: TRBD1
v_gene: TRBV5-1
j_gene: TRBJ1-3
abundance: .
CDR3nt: TGCGCCAGCCAAGTAGACAGGGGACTCGGAAACACCATATATTTT
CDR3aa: CASQVDRGLGNTIYF

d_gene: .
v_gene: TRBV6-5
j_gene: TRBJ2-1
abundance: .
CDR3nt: TGTGCCAGCAGCCGTAGCGGCCCCTACAATGAGCAGTTCTTC
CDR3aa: CASSRSGPYNEQFF

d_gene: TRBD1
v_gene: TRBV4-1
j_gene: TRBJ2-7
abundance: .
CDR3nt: TGCGCCAGCAGCCAAGTCTGGACAGGGGGGGACTACGAGCAGTACTTC
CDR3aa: CASSQVWTGGDYEQYF

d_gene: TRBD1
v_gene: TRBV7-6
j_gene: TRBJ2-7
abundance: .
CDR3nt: TGTGCCAGCACCCCCGGTCCGGGACAGGGAATCCACGAGCAGTACTTC
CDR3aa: CASTPGPGQGIHEQYF

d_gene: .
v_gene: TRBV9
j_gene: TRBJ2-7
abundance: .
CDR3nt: TGTGCCAGCAGCGTAGCTGTCGGACTACCCCTGGAGCAGTACTTC
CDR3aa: CASSVAVGLPLEQYF

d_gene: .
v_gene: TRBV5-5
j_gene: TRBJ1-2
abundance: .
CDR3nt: TGTGCCAGCAGCTTGGATGCCAGATACGCCTCTGGCTACACCTTC
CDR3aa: CASSLDARYASGYTF

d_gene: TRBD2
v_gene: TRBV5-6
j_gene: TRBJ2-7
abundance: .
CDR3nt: TGTGCCAGCAGCTCTACTAGCGGGAGATGGTACGAGCAGTACTTC
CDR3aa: CASSSTSGRWYEQYF

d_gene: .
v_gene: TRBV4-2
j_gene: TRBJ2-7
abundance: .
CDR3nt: TGTGCCTCCTCTAGCGTTAACTACGAGCAGTACTTC
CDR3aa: CASSSVNYEQYF

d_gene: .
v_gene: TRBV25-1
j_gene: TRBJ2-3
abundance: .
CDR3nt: TGTGCCAGCAGTGAATATCCGGATACGCAGTATTTT
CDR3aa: CASSEYPDTQYF

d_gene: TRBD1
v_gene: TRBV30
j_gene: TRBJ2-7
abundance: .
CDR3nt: TGTGCCTGGAGTGCAGGGGGCGGGGCCTACGAGCAGTACTTC
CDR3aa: CAWSAGGGAYEQYF

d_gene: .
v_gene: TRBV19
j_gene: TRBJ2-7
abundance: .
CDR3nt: TGTGCCAGTAGCCCCTCCCCAGCTCGGGGCTACGAGCAGTACTTC
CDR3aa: CASSPSPARGYEQYF

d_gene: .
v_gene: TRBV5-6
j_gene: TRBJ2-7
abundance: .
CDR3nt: TGTGCCAGCAGGGCCGGGAGCTCCTACGAGCAGTACTTC
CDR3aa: CASRAGSSYEQYF

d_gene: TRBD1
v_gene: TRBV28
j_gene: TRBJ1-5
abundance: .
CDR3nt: TGTGCCAGCGGAAGACAGGGATATCAGCCCCAGCATTTT
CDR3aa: CASGRQGYQPQHF

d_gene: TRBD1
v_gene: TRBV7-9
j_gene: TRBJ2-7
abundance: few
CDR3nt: TGTGCCAGCAGCCAGGCAGGGGGCGTGCAGTACTTC
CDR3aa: CASSQAGGVQYF

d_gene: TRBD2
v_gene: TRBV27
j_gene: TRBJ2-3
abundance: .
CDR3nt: TGTGCCAGCAGTATTCTAGCGGGAGGGCCAGATACGCAGTATTTT
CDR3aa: CASSILAGGPDTQYF

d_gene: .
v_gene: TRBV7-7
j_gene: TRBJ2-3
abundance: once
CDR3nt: TGTGCCAGCAGCTTTAGCCCCCTTAGCACAGATACGCAGTATTTT
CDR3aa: CASSFSPLSTDTQYF

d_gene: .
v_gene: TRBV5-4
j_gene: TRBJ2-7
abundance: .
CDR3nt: TGTGCCAGCAGCAAACAGGGTTACGAGCAGTACTTC
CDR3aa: CASSKQGYEQYF

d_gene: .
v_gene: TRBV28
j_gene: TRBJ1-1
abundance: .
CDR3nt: TGTGCCAGCAGTCCCCGGACAGTTCTACCTGAAGCTTTCTTT
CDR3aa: CASSPRTVLPEAFF

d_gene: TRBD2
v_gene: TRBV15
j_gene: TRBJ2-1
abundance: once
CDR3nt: TGTGCCACCAGCAGCGAAGAGCTACTAGCGGGAGGGCAGTTCTTC
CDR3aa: CATSSEELLAGGQFF

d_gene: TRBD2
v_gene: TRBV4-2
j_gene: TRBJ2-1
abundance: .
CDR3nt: TGTGCCAGCAGCGACAGATGGCGGGAGGCTCACAATGAGCAGTTCTTC
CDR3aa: CASSDRWREAHNEQFF

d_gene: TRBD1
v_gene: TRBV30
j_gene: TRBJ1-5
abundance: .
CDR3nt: TGTGCCTGGTCTAAGACAGGGCTTCAGCCCCAGCATTTT
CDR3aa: CAWSKTGLQPQHF

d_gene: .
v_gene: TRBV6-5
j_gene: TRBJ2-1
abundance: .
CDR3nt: TGTGCCAGCAGAACCGGGTCCCACTCCTACAATGAGCAGTTCTTC
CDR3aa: CASRTGSHSYNEQFF

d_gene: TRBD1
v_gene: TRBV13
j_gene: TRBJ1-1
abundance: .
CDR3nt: TGTGCCAGCAGCCCATACCGGGACAGGGGAATATCTGAAGCTTTCTTT
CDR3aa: CASSPYRDRGISEAFF

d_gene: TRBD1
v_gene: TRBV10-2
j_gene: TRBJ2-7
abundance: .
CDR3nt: TGCGCCAGCAGTGGGCTCCGGGACAGGGGGTCCTACGAGCAGTACTTC
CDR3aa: CASSGLRDRGSYEQYF

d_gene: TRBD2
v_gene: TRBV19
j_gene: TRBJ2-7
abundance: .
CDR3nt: TGTGCCAGTAGTCCGGGCGGGGGAAGCTCCTACGAGCAGTACTTC
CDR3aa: CASSPGGGSSYEQYF

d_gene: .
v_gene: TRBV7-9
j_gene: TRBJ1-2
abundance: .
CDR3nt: TGTGCCAGCAGCCGAGGATCAGTAGGGGTCTATGGCTACACCTTC
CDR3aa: CASSRGSVGVYGYTF

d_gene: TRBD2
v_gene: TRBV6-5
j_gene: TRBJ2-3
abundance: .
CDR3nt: TGTGCCAGCAGTTACCTCTCGGGAGGGAGCACAGATACGCAGTATTTT
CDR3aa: CASSYLSGGSTDTQYF

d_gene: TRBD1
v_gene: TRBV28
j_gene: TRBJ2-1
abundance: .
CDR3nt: TGTGCCAGCAGTTTATTCCAGGGGGTCAATGAGCAGTTCTTC
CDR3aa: CASSLFQGVNEQFF

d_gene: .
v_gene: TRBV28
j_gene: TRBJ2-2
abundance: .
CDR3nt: TGTGCCAGCAGTCCCCTTGCAGACACCGGGGAGCTGTTTTTT
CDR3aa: CASSPLADTGELFF

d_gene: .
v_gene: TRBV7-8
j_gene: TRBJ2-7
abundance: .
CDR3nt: TGTGCCAGCAGCTTACTTACGGGAAATTGGTACGAGCAGTACTTC
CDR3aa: CASSLLTGNWYEQYF

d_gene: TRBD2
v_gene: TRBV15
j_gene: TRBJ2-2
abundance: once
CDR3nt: TGTGCCACCAGCAGAGTCTACCCTGGGGTAGCGGGAAACACCGGGGAGCTGTTTTTT
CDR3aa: CATSRVYPGVAGNTGELFF

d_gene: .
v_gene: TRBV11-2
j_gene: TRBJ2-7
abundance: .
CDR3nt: TGTGCCAGCAGCCCAGGGGACTCTTTAAAGCAGTACTTC
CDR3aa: CASSPGDSLKQYF

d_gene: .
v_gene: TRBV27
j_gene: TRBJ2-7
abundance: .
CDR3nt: TGTGCCAGCAGTTTTGGCCGAGGAGCCTACGAGCAGTACTTC
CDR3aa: CASSFGRGAYEQYF

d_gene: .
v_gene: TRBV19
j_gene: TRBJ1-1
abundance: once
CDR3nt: TGTGCCAGTACTAGGGAACCTCTCATGAACACTGAAGCTTTCTTT
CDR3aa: CASTREPLMNTEAFF

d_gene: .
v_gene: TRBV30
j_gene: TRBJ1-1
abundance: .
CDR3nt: TGTGCCTGTGATAAAACCGGGAATGAAGCTTTCTTT
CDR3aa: CACDKTGNEAFF